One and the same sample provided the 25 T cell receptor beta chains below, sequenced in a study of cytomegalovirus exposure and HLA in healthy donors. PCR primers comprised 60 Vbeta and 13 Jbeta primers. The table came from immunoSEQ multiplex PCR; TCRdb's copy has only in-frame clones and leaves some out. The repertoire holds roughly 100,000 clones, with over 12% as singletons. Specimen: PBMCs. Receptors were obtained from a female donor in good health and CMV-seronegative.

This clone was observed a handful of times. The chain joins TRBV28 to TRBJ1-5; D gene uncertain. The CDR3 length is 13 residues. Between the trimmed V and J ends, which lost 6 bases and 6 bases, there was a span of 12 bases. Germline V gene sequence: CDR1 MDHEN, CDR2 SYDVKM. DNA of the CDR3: TGTGCCAGCAGCCGTCCTACTGGTCAGCCCCAGCATTTT. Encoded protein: CASSRPTGQPQHF.

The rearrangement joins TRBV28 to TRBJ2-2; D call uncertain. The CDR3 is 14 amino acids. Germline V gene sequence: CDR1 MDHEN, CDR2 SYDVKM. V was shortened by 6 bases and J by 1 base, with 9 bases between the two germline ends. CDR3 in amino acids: CASRYPRNTGELFF. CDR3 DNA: TGTGCCAGCAGGTACCCGCGGAACACCGGGGAGCTGTTTTTT.

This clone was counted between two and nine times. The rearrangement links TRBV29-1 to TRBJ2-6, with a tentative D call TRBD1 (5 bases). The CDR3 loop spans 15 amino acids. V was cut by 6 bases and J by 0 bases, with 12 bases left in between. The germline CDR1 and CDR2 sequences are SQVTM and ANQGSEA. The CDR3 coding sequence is TGCAGCGTCGCGGACATCTTCTCTGGGGCCAACGTCCTGACTTTC. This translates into CSVADIFSGANVLTF. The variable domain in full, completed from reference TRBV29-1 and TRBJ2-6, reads SAVISQKPSRDICQRGTSLTIQCQVDSQVTMMFWYRQQPGQSLTLIATANQGSEATYESGFVIDKFPISRPNLTFSTLTVSNMSPEDSSIYLCSVADIFSGANVLTFGAGSRLTVL.

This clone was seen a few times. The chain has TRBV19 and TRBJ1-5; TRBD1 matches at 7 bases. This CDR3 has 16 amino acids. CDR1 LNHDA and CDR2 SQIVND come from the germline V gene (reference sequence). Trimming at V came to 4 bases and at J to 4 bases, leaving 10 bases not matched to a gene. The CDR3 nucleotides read TGTGCCAGTAGTAAAGTACAGGGGACTTTAAATCAGCCCCAGCATTTT. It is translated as CASSKVQGTLNQPQHF.

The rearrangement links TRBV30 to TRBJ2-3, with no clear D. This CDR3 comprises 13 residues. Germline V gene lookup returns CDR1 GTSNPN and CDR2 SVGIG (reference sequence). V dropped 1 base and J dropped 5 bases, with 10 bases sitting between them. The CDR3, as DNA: TGTGCCTGGAGTGACGGGTTTGGAGATACGCAGTATTTT. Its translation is CAWSDGFGDTQYF.

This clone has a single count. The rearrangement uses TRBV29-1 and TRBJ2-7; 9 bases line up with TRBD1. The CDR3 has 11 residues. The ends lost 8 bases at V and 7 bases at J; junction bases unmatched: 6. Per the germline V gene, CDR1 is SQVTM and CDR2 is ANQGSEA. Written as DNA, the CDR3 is TGCAGCTACAGGGGGCCGAGGGAGCAGTACTTC. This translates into CSYRGPREQYF.

The CDR3 coding sequence is TGTGCCAGCAAACAGCCTTTGGGGCAAGCTTTCTTT. It encodes CASKQPLGQAFF. V usage is TRBV5-6 and J usage is TRBJ1-1, with a tentative D call TRBD1 (5 bases). The CDR3 consists of 12 residues. Germline V gene sequence: CDR1 SGHDT, CDR2 YYEEEE. Trimming shortened V by 6 bases and J by 9 bases, and 15 bases separated the two germline ends.

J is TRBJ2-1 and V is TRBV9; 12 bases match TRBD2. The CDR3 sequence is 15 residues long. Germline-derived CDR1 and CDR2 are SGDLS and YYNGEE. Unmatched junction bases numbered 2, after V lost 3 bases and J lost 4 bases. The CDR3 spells CASSASGREYNEQFF. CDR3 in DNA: TGTGCCAGCAGCGCTAGCGGGAGGGAATACAATGAGCAGTTCTTC.

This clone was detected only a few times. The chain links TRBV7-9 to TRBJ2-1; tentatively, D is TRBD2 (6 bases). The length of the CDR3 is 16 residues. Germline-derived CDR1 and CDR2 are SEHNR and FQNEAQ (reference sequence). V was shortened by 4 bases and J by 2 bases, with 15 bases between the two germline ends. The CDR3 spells CASSSFDRGTYNEQFF. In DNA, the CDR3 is TGTGCCAGCAGCTCGTTCGATCGCGGGACCTACAATGAGCAGTTCTTC.

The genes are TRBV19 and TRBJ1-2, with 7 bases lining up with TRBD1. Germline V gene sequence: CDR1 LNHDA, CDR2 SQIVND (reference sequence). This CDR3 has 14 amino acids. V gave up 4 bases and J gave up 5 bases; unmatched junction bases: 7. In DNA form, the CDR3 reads TGTGCCAGTAGTACCACGACAGGGACGTATGGCTACACCTTC. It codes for CASSTTTGTYGYTF. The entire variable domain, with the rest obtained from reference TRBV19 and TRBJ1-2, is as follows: DGGITQSPKYLFRKEGQNVTLSCEQNLNHDAMYWYRQDPGQGLRLIYYSQIVNDFQKGDIAEGYSVSREKKESFPLTVTSAQKNPTAFYLCASSTTTGTYGYTFGSGTRLTVV.

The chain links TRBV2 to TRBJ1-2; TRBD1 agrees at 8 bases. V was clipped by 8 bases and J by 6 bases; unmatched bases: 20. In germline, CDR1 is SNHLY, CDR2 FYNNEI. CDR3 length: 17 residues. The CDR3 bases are TGTGCCAGCCCAAACCGAGGGGGGGACAGGTCCCTTAATGGCTACACCTTC. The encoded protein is CASPNRGGDRSLNGYTF.

CDR3 region: CASSQVEEETQYF. The CDR3 coding sequence is TGTGCCAGCAGCCAAGTAGAGGAAGAGACCCAGTACTTC. The rearrangement joins TRBV4-2 to TRBJ2-5, with no clear D. CDR3 length equals 13 residues. The germline V and J ends were trimmed by 1 base and 3 bases, with 6 bases remaining between them. CDR1 and CDR2 (germline): LGHNA, YNFKEQ.

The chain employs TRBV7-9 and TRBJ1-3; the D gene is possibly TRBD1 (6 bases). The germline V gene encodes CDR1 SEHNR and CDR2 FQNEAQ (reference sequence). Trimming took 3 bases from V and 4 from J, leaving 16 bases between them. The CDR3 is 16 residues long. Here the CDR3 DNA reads TGTGCCAGCAGCTTCGGCAAGATGACAGGAGGAAACACCATATATTTT. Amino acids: CASSFGKMTGGNTIYF.

The DNA for the CDR3 is TGTGCCAGCAGCACAGCGGGACCCCTCGAGCAGTACTTC. It codes for CASSTAGPLEQYF. This chain connects TRBV5-6 to TRBJ2-7; 7 positions match TRBD2. V was pared by 4 bases and J by 6 bases, with 7 bases of the junction left unmatched. Germline V gene data show CDR1 as SGHDT and CDR2 as YYEEEE. The CDR3 is made up of 13 amino acids.

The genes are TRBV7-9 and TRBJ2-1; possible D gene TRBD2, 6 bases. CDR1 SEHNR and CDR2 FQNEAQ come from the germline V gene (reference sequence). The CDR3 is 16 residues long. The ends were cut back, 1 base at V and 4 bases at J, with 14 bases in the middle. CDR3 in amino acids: CASSLVAGFGYNEQFF. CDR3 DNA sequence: TGTGCCAGCAGCTTAGTGGCGGGGTTTGGTTACAATGAGCAGTTCTTC.

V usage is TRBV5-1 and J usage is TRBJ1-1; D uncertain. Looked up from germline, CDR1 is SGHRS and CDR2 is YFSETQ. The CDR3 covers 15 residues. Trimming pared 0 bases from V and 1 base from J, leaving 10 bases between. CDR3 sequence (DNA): TGCGCCAGCAGCTTGGCCAACTCCGCGAACACTGAAGCTTTCTTT. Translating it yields CASSLANSANTEAFF. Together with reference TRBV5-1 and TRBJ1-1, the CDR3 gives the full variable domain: KAGVTQTPRYLIKTRGQQVTLSCSPISGHRSVSWYQQTPGQGLQFLFEYFSETQRNKGNFPGRFSGRQFSNSRSEMNVSTLELGDSALYLCASSLANSANTEAFFGQGTRLTVV.

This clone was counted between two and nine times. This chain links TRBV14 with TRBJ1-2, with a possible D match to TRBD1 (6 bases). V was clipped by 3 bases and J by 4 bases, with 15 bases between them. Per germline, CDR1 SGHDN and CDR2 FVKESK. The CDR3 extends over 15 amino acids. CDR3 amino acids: CASSQSTGIGYGYTF. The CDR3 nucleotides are TGTGCCAGCAGCCAGTCGACAGGTATCGGCTATGGCTACACCTTC.

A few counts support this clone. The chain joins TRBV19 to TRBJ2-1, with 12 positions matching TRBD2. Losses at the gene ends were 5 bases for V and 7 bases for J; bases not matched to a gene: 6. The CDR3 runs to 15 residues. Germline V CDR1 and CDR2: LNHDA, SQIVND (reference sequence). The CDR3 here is CASSVRTSGINEQFF. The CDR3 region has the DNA TGTGCCAGTAGTGTGAGGACTAGCGGGATAAATGAGCAGTTCTTC.

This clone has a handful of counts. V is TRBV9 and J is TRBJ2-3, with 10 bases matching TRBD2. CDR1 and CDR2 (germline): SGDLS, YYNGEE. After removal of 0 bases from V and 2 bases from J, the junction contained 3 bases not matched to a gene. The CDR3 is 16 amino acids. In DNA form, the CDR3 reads TGTGCCAGCAGCGTAGTAGCGGGGGGTCTCACAGATACGCAGTATTTT. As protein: CASSVVAGGLTDTQYF.

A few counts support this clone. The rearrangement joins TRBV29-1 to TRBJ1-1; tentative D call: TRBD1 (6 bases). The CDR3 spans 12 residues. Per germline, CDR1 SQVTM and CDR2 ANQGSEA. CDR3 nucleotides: TGCAGGGCAGGGGAAATGAACACTGAAGCTTTCTTT. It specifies CRAGEMNTEAFF.

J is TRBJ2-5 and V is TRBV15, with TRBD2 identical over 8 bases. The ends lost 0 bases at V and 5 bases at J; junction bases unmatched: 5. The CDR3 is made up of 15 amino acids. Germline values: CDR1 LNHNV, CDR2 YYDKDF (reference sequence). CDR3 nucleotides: TGTGCCACCAGCAGAGATAACGGGGGGGAGGAGACCCAGTACTTC. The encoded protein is CATSRDNGGEETQYF.

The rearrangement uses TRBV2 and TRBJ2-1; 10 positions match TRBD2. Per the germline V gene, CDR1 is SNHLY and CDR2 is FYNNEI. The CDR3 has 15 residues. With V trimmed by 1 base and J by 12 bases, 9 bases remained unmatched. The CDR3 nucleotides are TGTGCCAGCAGTGAAGTCAGCGGGGGGGCTACTTGGCAGTTCTTC. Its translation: CASSEVSGGATWQFF. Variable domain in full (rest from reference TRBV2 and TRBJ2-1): EPEVTQTPSHQVTQMGQEVILRCVPISNHLYFYWYRQILGQKVEFLVSFYNNEISEKSEIFDDQFSVERPDGSNFTLKIRSTKLEDSAMYFCASSEVSGGATWQFFGPGTRLTVL.

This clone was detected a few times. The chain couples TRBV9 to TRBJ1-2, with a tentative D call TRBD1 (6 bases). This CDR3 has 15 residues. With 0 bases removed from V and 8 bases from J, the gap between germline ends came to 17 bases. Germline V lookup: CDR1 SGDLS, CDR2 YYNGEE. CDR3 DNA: TGTGCCAGCAGCGTAGATCCCCAGGGGCCCGGCGGCTACACCTTC. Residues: CASSVDPQGPGGYTF.

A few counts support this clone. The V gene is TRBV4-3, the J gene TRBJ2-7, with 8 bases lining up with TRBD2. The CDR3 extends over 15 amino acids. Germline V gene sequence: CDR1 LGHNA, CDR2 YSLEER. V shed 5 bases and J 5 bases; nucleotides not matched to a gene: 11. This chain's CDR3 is CASSTGTRKRDEQYF. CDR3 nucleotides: TGCGCCAGCAGCACCGGGACTAGGAAGCGCGACGAGCAGTACTTC.

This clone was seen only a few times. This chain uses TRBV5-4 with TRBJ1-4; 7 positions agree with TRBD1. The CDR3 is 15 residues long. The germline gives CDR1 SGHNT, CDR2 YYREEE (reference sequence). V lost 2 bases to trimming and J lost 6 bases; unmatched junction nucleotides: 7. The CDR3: CASSFGQEVDEKLFF. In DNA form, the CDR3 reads TGTGCCAGCAGCTTTGGACAGGAGGTCGATGAAAAACTGTTTTTT.